This TCR beta chain was observed in a study of preoperative IRX-2 immunotherapy in early breast cancer. The CDR3 contains 15 residues. Trimming pared 5 bases from V and 7 bases from J, leaving 20 bases between. Germline V CDR1 and CDR2: MNHGY, SAAAGT. This sample's treatment: preoperative locoregional IRX-2 cytokine immunotherapy. The assay was immunoSEQ multiplex PCR, and TCRdb's table has in-frame clones only and misses some. The repertoire holds around 10,000 clones, with around 75% as singletons. The TCR comes from a human donor with breast cancer. The V call is TRBV6-8, the J call TRBJ1-1, with D uncertain. This material consisted of lymph node tissue, taken before IRX-2 immunotherapy. CDR3 in amino acids: CASSTSTVGVSEAFF. CDR3 bases: TGTGCCAGCAGTACTTCAACAGTTGGAGTGAGTGAAGCTTTCTTT.